Here is one T cell receptor beta chain with its context. Its antigen is undetermined. This record comes from a study of radiation and T cells in renal cell carcinoma. Libraries were prepared by immunoSEQ multiplex PCR; TCRdb keeps only in-frame clonotypes and omits some of them. The table lists roughly 100,000 clones, about four fifths of them singletons. Documented time point: baseline pretreatment blood. Treatment given: 15 Gy SBRT to primary tumor, nephrectomy 4 weeks later. The patient's renal cell carcinoma had clear cell pathology. Study observations and caveats: Top tumor clonotypes rose in blood 2 weeks post-radiation, then contracted.

Trimming removed 6 bases from V and 7 bases from J; junction bases left unmatched: 5. CDR1 is MNHEY and CDR2 is SVGAGI in the germline V gene. The CDR3 totals 12 residues. This specimen consisted of blood, obtained from a patient whose treatment included radiotherapy and nephrectomy. The receptor's source is a man aged 60 to 69 with renal cell carcinoma. This sequence joins TRBV6-5 and TRBJ1-1; 7 bases line up with TRBD1. CDR3 in DNA: TGTGCCAGCAGAACAGGGACAGTTGAAGCTTTCTTT. Translating gives CASRTGTVEAFF.